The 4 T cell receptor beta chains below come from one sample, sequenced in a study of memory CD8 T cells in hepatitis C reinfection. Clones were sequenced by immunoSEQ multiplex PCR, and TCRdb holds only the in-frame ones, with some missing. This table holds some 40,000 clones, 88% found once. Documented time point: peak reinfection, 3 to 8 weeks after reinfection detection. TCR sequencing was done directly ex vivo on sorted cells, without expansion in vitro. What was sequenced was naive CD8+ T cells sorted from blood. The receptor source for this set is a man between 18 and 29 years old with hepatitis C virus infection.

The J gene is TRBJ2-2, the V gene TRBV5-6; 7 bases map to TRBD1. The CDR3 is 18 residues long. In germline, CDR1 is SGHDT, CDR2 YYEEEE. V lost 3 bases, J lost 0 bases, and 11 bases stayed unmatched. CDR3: CASSYTTGANSNTGELFF. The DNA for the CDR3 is TGTGCCAGCAGCTACACTACAGGGGCAAACTCGAACACCGGGGAGCTGTTTTTT.

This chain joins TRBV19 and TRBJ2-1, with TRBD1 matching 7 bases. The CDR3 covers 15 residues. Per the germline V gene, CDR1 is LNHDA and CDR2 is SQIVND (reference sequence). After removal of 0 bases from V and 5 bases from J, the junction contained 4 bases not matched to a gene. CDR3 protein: CASSIDGDRDNEQFF. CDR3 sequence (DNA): TGTGCCAGTAGTATAGATGGGGACAGAGACAATGAGCAGTTCTTC.

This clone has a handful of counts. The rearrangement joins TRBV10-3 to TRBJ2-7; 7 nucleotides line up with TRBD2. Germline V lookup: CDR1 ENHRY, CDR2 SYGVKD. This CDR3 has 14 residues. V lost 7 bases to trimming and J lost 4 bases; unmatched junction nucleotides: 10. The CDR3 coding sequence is TGTGCCATCAAGATTGGGCGGGGGAGGTACGAGCAGTACTTC. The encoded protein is CAIKIGRGRYEQYF.

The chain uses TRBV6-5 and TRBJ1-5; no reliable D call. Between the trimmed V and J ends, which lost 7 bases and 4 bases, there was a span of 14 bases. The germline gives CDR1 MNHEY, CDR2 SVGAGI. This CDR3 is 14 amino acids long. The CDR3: CASKPLRSNQPQHF. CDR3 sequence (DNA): TGTGCCAGCAAGCCGTTGAGATCTAATCAGCCCCAGCATTTT.